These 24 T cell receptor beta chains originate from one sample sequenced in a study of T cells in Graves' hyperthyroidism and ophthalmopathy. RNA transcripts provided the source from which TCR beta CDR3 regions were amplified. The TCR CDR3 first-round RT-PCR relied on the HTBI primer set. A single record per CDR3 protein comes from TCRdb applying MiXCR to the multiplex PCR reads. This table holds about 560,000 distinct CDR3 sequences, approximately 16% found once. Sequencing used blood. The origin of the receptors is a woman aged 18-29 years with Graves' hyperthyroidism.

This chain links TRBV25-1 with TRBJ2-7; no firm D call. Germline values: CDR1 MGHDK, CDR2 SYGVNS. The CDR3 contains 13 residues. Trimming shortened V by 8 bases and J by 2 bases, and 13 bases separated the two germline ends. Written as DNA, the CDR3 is TGTGCCAGCGGAGAGTACGGAACCTACGAGCAGTACTTC. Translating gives CASGEYGTYEQYF.

CDR3 amino acids: CSAGLAEYNEQFF. The DNA for the CDR3 is TGCAGCGCGGGACTAGCGGAATACAATGAGCAGTTCTTC. The rearrangement joins TRBV29-1 to TRBJ2-1, with 11 bases lining up with TRBD2. The junction had 3 bases not matched to a gene; V was cut back by 7 bases and J by 4 bases. The CDR3 has 13 residues. Germline V gives CDR1 SQVTM, CDR2 ANQGSEA.

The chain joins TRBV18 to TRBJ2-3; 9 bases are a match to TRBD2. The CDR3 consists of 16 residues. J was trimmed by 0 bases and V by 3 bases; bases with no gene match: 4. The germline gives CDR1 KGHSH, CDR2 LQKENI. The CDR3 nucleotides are TGTGCCAGCTCACCCCCTAGCGGGACTAGCACAGATACGCAGTATTTT. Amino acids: CASSPPSGTSTDTQYF.

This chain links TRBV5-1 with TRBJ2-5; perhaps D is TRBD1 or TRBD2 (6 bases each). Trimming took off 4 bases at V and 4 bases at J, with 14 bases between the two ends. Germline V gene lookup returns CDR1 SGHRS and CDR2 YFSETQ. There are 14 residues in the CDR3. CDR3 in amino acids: CASSPGAAGETQYF. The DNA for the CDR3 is TGCGCCAGCAGCCCGGGGGCAGCCGGAGAGACCCAGTACTTC.

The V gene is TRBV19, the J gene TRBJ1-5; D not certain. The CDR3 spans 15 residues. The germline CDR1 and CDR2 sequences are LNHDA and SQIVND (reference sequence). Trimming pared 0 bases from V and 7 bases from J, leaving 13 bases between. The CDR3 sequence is CASSIESRTGQPQHF. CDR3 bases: TGTGCCAGTAGTATAGAGTCCAGGACGGGGCAGCCCCAGCATTTT.

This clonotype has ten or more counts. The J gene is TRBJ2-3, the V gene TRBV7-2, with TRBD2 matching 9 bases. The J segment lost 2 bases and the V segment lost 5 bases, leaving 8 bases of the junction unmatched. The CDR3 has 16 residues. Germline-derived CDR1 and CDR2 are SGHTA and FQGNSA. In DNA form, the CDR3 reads TGTGCCAGCAGCCGTCTAAGCGGGAGGATCACAGATACGCAGTATTTT. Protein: CASSRLSGRITDTQYF.

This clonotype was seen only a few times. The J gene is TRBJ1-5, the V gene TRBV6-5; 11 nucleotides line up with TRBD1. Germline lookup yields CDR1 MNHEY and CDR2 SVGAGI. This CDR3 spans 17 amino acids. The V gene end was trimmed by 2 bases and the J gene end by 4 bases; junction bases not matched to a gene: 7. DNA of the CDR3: TGTGCCAGCAGTTACCGGAAAGGGACAGGGGGAAATCAGCCCCAGCATTTT. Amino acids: CASSYRKGTGGNQPQHF.

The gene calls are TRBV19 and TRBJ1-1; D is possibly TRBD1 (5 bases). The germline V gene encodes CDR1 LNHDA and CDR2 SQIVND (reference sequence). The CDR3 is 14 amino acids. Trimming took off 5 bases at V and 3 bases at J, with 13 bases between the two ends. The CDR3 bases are TGTGCCAGTAGTCGGGACGGCGGGGACACTGAAGCTTTCTTT. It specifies CASSRDGGDTEAFF.

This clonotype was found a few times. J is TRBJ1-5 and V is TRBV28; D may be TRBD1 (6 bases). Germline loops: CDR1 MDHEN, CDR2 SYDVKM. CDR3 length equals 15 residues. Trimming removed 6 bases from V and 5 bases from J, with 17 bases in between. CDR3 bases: TGTGCCAGCAGGGCAGCGGGGGCGCCAGATCAGCCCCAGCATTTT. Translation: CASRAAGAPDQPQHF.

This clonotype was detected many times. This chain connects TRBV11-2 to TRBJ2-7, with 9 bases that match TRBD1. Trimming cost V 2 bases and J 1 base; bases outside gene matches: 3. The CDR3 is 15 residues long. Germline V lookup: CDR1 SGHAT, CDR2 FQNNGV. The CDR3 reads CASSLLGTGSYEQYF. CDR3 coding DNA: TGTGCCAGCAGCTTATTAGGGACAGGGTCCTACGAGCAGTACTTC.

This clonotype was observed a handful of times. The CDR3 bases are TGTGCCAGTTACAGAGCCATCCTAGCGGGGGGCTACGAGCAGTACTTC. Amino acids: CASYRAILAGGYEQYF. The rearrangement joins TRBV2 to TRBJ2-7, with 11 bases that match TRBD2. Germline V gene sequence: CDR1 SNHLY, CDR2 FYNNEI. Trimming cost V 9 bases and J 3 bases; bases outside gene matches: 13. This CDR3 spans 16 amino acids.

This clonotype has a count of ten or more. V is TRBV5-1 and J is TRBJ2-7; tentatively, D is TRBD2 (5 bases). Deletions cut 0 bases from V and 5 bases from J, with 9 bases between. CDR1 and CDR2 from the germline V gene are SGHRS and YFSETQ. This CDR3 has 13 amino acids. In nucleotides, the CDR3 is TGCGCCAGCAGCTTGGATCCGGGGAACGAGCAGTACTTC. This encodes CASSLDPGNEQYF.

CDR3 DNA sequence: TGTGCCAGCAGCTTGGAACAGAGGGCTGGAAACACCATATATTTT. It yields the protein CASSLEQRAGNTIYF. The gene calls are TRBV5-8 and TRBJ1-3; D not resolved. CDR3 length equals 15 residues. Trimming took 0 bases from V and 2 from J, leaving 9 bases between them. Germline assignment: CDR1 SGHTS and CDR2 YDEGEE.

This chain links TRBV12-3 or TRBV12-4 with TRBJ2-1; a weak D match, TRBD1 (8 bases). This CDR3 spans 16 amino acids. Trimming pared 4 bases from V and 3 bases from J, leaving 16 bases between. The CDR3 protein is CASSYHRGGGYNEQFF. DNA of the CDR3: TGTGCCAGCAGTTACCACAGGGGGGGAGGCTACAATGAGCAGTTCTTC.

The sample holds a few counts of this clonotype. CDR3 nucleotide sequence: TGCGCCAGCAGTGCAGGGTTTAGGGCTGAAGCTTTCTTT. Translating gives CASSAGFRAEAFF. J is TRBJ1-1 and V is TRBV10-1; a possible D gene is TRBD1 (5 bases). The CDR3 is 13 residues long. The ends were cut back, 4 bases at V and 6 bases at J, with 12 bases in the middle. Germline lookup yields CDR1 WNHNN and CDR2 SYGVQD (reference sequence).

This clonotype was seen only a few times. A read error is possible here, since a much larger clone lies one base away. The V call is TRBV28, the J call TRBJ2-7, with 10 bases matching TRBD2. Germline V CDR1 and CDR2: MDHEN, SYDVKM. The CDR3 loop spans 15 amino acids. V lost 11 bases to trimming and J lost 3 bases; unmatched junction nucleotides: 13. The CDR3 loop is CACTPQLAGGYEQYF. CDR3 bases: TGTGCCTGCACCCCGCAGTTAGCGGGAGGCTACGAGCAGTACTTC.

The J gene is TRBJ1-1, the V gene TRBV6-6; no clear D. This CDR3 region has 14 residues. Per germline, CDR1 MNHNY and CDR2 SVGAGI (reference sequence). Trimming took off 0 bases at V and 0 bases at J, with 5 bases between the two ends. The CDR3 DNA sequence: TGTGCCAGCAGTTACTCGCTACTGAACACTGAAGCTTTCTTT. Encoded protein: CASSYSLLNTEAFF.

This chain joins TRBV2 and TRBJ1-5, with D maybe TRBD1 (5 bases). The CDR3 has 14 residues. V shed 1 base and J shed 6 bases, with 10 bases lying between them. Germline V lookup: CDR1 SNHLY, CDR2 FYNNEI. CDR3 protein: CASSEGGAVQPQHF. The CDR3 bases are TGTGCCAGCAGTGAAGGAGGGGCGGTTCAGCCCCAGCATTTT.

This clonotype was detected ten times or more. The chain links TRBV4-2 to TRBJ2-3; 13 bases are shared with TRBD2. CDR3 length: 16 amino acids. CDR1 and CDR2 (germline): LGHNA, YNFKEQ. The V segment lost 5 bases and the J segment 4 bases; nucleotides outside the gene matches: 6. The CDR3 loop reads CASSARLAGGSDTQYF. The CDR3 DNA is TGTGCCAGCAGCGCACGACTAGCGGGAGGTTCAGATACGCAGTATTTT.

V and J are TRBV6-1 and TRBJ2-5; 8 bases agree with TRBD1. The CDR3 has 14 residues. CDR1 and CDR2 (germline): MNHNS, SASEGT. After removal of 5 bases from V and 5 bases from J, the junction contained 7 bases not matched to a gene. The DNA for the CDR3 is TGTGCCAGCAGTCGACAGGGGACGGGTGAGACCCAGTACTTC. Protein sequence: CASSRQGTGETQYF.

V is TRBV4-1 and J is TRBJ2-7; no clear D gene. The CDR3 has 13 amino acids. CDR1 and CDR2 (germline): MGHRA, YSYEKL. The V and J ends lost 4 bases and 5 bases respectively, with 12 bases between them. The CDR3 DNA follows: TGCGCCAGCAGCCCCCGGTGGGGTAACGAGCAGTACTTC. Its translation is CASSPRWGNEQYF.

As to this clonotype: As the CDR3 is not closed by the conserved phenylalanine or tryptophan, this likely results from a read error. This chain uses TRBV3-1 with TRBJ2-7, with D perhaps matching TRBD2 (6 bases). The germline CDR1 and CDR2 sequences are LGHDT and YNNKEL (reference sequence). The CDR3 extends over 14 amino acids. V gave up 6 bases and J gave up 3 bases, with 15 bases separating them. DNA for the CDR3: TGTGCCAGCAGTCGACCTGGGGGAGGCTACGAGCAGTACCTC. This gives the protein CASSRPGGGYEQYL.

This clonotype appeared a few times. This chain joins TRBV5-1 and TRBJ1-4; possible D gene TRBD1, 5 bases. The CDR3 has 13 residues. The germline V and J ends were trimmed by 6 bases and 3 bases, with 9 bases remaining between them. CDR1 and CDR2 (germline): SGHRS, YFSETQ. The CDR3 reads CASNPGPNEKLFF. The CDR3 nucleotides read TGCGCCAGCAACCCGGGACCTAATGAAAAACTGTTTTTT. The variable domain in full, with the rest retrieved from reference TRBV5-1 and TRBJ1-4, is KAGVTQTPRYLIKTRGQQVTLSCSPISGHRSVSWYQQTPGQGLQFLFEYFSETQRNKGNFPGRFSGRQFSNSRSEMNVSTLELGDSALYLCASNPGPNEKLFFGSGTQLSVL.

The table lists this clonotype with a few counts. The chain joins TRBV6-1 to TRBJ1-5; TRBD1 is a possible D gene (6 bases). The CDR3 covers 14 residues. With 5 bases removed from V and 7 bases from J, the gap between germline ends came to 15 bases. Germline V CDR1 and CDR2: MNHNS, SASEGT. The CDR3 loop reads CASSKGGGGQPQHF. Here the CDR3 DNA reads TGTGCCAGCAGTAAAGGGGGGGGCGGACAGCCCCAGCATTTT.